What follows is one T cell receptor beta chain and its context. No cognate antigen has been identified for it. Nothing much larger sits one base from this clone, and base qualities are not available. TCRbeta CDR3 regions were amplified from genomic DNA using the immunoSEQ Assay, a bias-controlled multiplex PCR. As for how the authors treated the data: Nucleated cell counts per sample were estimated from amplification of reference gene primers within the assay. Sequence reads were collapsed and filtered to measure the absolute abundance of every unique TCRbeta CDR3 rearrangement. For each sample, productive Simpson clonality was calculated by taking the square root of Simpson's diversity index across productive rearrangements. The table was pulled from immuneACCESS by TCRdb, which kept in-frame rearrangements only. Such tables lose some clones; where checked, under half of the loss comes from unresolved V genes, and the rest has no known cause. The V and J calls and clone size were taken over from that table, and D and trimming were inferred from the DNA. The sample table holds tens of thousands of clones, of which 87% were seen once. The leading ten clones occupy less than 3.5% of the sample.

The data were obtained in a study of blood T cell repertoires in COVID-19 (TCRdb year 2020). For the study in its entirety: Samples from collaborators originated in the United States, Italy and Spain and spanned both the acute and convalescent phases of COVID-19. Nearly every sample came with metadata listing a de-identified subject ID, COVID-19 status, age in years and sex. Deeply sampled blood TCRbeta repertoires from subjects exposed to, actively infected with, or recovered from COVID-19 were included in the dataset. Where available, HLA class I and class II types were taken from metadata supplied by the sample provider and were not determined by assay-based typing. Samples were obtained from the ongoing ImmuneRACE study (first 160 participants) and from about 1,300 subjects provided by 6 global collaborators. A freely available public database, intended as a resource for researchers studying the immune response to SARS-CoV-2, is where the repertoires were released. The material from the prospective study consisted of cDNA or gDNA derived from T cells, B-cell-depleted T cells, or PBMCs.

Compared with germline, V lacks 7 bases and J lacks 9 bases; bases without a gene match: 11. The CDR3 holds 14 amino acids from the cysteine to the phenylalanine. CDR3 DNA only is kept here, 42 bases in frame from base 1. Via the germline V gene (reference sequence), CDR1 is MNHNY and CDR2 SVGAGI. Collaborating institutions collected whole blood in K2EDTA tubes following their own protocols. For TCRbeta analysis, collaborator samples were shipped as frozen whole blood, as isolated PBMCs, or as DNA extracted from either sample type. Results and caveats for the whole study, not just this receptor: How much clinical and demographic metadata was included differed by source and by participant, and the metadata was provided uncurated.

The chain joins TRBV6-6 to TRBJ1-2, with 10 bases aligning to TRBD1. Sequenced sample: peripheral blood. This sequence was found in a woman in her fifties or sixties with active or convalescent COVID-19. The nucleotide sequence is given as TGTGCCAGCAACCCAGGGGACAGGGGTAGTCGCTACACCTTC. The encoded protein is CASNPGDRGSRYTF.